The T cell receptor beta chain described here comes from a study of T cells in Graves' hyperthyroidism and ophthalmopathy. Study as a whole: Once the initial diagnosis was made, peripheral blood was obtained before any treatment.

Regarding the study as a whole: Most expanded thyroid clonotypes above 0.001 recurred in blood.

The source material, RNA transcripts, was used to amplify TCR beta CDR3 regions. Using the HTBI primer set, a first-round RT-PCR was run on the TCR CDR3. In TCRdb, the multiplex PCR reads were re-called with MiXCR into one record per CDR3 protein. This table holds 500,000 to 650,000 distinct CDR3 sequences, 15% to 20% found once. Worth noting for this clonotype: Its antigen is unidentified.

The CDR3 runs to 15 residues. Germline loops: CDR1 MNHEY, CDR2 SVGEGT. The J segment lost 4 bases and the V segment lost 7 bases, leaving 8 bases of the junction unmatched. Exclusion of patients followed from uncontrolled infection, other autoimmune disease, pregnancy or lactation. The sequence was collected from a man aged 40-49 years with Graves' ophthalmopathy. This chain links TRBV6-2 or TRBV6-3 with TRBJ1-2; the match to TRBD1 covers 11 bases. Sequencing used blood. The CDR3 region is CASTTGQGGSYGYTF. DNA for the CDR3: TGTGCCAGCACCACGGGACAGGGGGGATCCTATGGCTACACCTTC.